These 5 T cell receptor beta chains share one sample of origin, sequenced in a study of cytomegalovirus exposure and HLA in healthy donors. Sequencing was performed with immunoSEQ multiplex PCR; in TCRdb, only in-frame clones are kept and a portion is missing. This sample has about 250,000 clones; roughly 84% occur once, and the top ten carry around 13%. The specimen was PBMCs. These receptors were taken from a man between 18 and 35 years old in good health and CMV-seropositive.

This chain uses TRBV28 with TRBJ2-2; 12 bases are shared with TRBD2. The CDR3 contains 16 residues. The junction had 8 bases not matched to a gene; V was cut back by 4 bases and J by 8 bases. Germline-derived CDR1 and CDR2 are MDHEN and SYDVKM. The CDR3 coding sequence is TGTGCCAGCAGTTCGACACTAGCGGGAGGTTCAGGGGAGCTGTTTTTT. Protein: CASSSTLAGGSGELFF. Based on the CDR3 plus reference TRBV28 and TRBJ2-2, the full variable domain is DVKVTQSSRYLVKRTGEKVFLECVQDMDHENMFWYRQDPGLGLRLIYFSYDVKMKEKGDIPEGYSVSREKKERFSLILESASTNQTSMYLCASSSTLAGGSGELFFGEGSRLTVL.

CDR3 residues: CASSLWVLSSGNTIYF. The CDR3 DNA reads as TGTGCCAGCAGCTTGTGGGTCCTTAGCTCTGGAAACACCATATATTTT. J is TRBJ1-3 and V is TRBV5-6; D remains unclear. Trimming pared 1 base from V and 0 bases from J, leaving 11 bases between. The CDR3 is 16 residues long. Germline loops: CDR1 SGHDT, CDR2 YYEEEE.

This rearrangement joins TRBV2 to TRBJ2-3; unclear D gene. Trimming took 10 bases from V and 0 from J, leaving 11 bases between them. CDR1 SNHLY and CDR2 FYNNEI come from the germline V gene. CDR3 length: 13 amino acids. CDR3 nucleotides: TGTGCCAACACGACGTCTAGCACAGATACGCAGTATTTT. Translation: CANTTSSTDTQYF.

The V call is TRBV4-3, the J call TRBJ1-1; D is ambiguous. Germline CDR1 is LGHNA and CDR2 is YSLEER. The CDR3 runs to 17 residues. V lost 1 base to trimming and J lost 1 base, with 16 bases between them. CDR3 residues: CASSQGDFGWANTEAFF. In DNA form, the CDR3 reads TGCGCCAGCAGCCAAGGTGATTTTGGGTGGGCGAACACTGAAGCTTTCTTT.

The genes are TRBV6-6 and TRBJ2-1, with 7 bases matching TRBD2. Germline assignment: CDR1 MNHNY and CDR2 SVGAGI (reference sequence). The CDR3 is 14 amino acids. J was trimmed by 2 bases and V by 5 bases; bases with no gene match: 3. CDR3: CASSPGTTYNEQFF. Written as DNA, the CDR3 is TGTGCCAGCAGTCCCGGGACTACCTACAATGAGCAGTTCTTC.